This TCR beta chain was retrieved from a study of T cell responses to AZD1222 COVID-19 vaccine. Germline CDR1 is LGHDT and CDR2 is YNNKEL (reference sequence). V was clipped by 2 bases and J by 10 bases, with 12 bases between them. The CDR3 consists of 13 residues. The protocol was immunoSEQ multiplex PCR, while the TCRdb copy is restricted to in-frame clones and leaves out a portion. The sample has 110,000 or so clones; 88% are singletons. This chain links TRBV3-1 (or the pseudogene TRBV3-2) with TRBJ2-1, with D perhaps TRBD2 (5 bases). The sequencing here drew on peripheral blood, taken on day 0 of AZD1222 vaccination. This clonotype was sampled from an adult in good health. The CDR3 loop is CASSQTSLGEQFF. The CDR3 nucleotides are TGTGCCAGCAGCCAAACTAGTTTGGGGGAGCAGTTCTTC.